The T cell receptor beta chain under discussion was sequenced for a study of blood T cell repertoires in COVID-19. In the original processing: Scientists estimated how many nucleated cells there were by amplifying reference gene primers. The data were produced by immunoSEQ multiplex PCR, yet TCRdb's version contains in-frame clones alone and is incomplete. The D gene and trimming were derived from the DNA, and the V and J assignments and clone size from that table. This table has about 120,000 clones, about 83% appearing once. This CDR3 contains 14 residues. V lost 4 bases to trimming and J lost 4 bases, with 14 bases between them. Germline CDR1 SGHRS, CDR2 YFSETQ.

V is TRBV5-1 and J is TRBJ1-1, with a possible D match to TRBD1 (6 bases). The sample comprised peripheral blood. The source of this sequence is a man between 65 and 85 years old with acute or convalescent COVID-19. CDR3 region: CASSRLQGGTEAFF. The CDR3 DNA follows: TGCGCCAGCAGCCGTTTACAGGGCGGCACTGAAGCTTTCTTT.